One sample yielded the 27 T cell receptor beta chains listed below, sequenced in a study of T-cell memory formation after mild COVID-19. TCRdb itself ran the 5' RACE reads through MiXCR, one entry per CDR3 protein. The sample lists fewer than 400,000 distinct CDR3 sequences, around 13% seen once, with roughly a fifth in the top ten. Sequencing was performed on PBMCs or a T cell subset sorted from them (not recorded which). All receptors derive from a man aged 18-30 years who had mild COVID-19 (a few samples of this study predate the infection). Cell type and time point are not known.

This clonotype showed up just a few times. The rearrangement links TRBV12-3 or TRBV12-4 to TRBJ1-1; D is ambiguous. V gave up 5 bases and J gave up 3 bases, with 7 bases separating them. The CDR3 is made up of 12 amino acids. In nucleotides, the CDR3 is TGTGCCAGCAGTAATCTCGACACTGAAGCTTTCTTT. As protein: CASSNLDTEAFF.

The chain joins TRBV7-8 to TRBJ1-5; D is perhaps TRBD1 (5 bases). The CDR3 loop spans 17 amino acids. Germline values: CDR1 SGHVS, CDR2 FQNEAQ. Trimming stripped 5 bases from V and 2 bases from J, with 19 bases between. The DNA of the CDR3 is TGTGCCAGCAGCCCGCATAGGGGCAGGATTGGCAATCAGCCCCAGCATTTT. It yields the protein CASSPHRGRIGNQPQHF.

The sample holds a few counts of this clonotype. The rearrangement joins TRBV4-3 to TRBJ2-3, with TRBD2 identical over 10 bases. The CDR3 loop spans 17 amino acids. Germline V lookup: CDR1 LGHNA, CDR2 YSLEER. Trimming at V came to 0 bases and at J to 6 bases, leaving 9 bases not matched to a gene. CDR3 bases: TGCGCCAGCAGCCAAGAAGCGGGACTAGCGAGGAGTGATACGCAGTATTTT. Protein: CASSQEAGLARSDTQYF.

V and J are TRBV12-3 or TRBV12-4 and TRBJ2-3; perhaps TRBD1 as D (6 bases). Trimming cost V 6 bases and J 3 bases, with 22 bases left between them. The CDR3 has 17 residues. The CDR3 DNA is TGTGCCAGCAGGCCCTCTGGGGGCCCCGACCTAACAGATACGCAGTATTTT. Residues: CASRPSGGPDLTDTQYF.

Many counts were recorded for this clonotype. The rearrangement links TRBV20-1 to TRBJ2-1, with 12 bases fitting TRBD2. The CDR3 is 14 amino acids. CDR1 is DFQATT and CDR2 is SNEGSKA in the germline V gene (reference sequence). V lost 2 bases and J lost 4; bases outside the gene matches: 0. For the CDR3, the DNA is TGCAGTGCTAGACTAGCGGGGGGGTACAATGAGCAGTTCTTC. Translating gives CSARLAGGYNEQFF.

This clonotype was counted a few times. As the CDR3 is not closed by the conserved phenylalanine or tryptophan, this likely results from a read error. It is unclear where the CDR3 begins or ends on the DNA, so no DNA is shown, and the CDR3 is as TCRdb lists it. This chain joins TRBV7-9 and TRBJ2-7; TRBD1 is the table's D call, not checked against the DNA. The CDR3 totals 10 residues, both ends included. The V gene's germline CDR1 is SEHNR and CDR2 FQNEAQ (reference sequence). The chain's CDR3 is CASSRIDRGP.

V is TRBV29-1 and J is TRBJ1-3; no reliable D call. Trimming took off 5 bases at V and 0 bases at J, with 11 bases between the two ends. The germline V gene encodes CDR1 SQVTM and CDR2 ANQGSEA. The CDR3 loop spans 14 amino acids. The CDR3: CSVITDYSGNTIYF. In DNA form, the CDR3 reads TGCAGCGTTATTACTGATTACTCTGGAAACACCATATATTTT.

This chain uses TRBV12-3 or TRBV12-4 with TRBJ2-5; D call uncertain. This CDR3 has 14 amino acids. Trimming pared 6 bases from V and 3 bases from J, leaving 14 bases between. CDR3 loop: CASRESPWEETQYF. Here the CDR3 DNA reads TGTGCCAGCAGAGAAAGCCCCTGGGAAGAGACCCAGTACTTC.

V usage is TRBV2 and J usage is TRBJ1-5, with D perhaps matching TRBD1 (5 bases). Trimming cost V 2 bases and J 0 bases, with 5 bases left between them. CDR3 length: 14 amino acids. Germline lookup yields CDR1 SNHLY and CDR2 FYNNEI. The CDR3 DNA reads as TGTGCCAGCAGTGAACAGGGTAGCAATCAGCCCCAGCATTTT. Protein: CASSEQGSNQPQHF.

The rearrangement uses TRBV12-3 or TRBV12-4 and TRBJ2-5; perhaps TRBD1 as D (5 bases). Trimming pared 3 bases from V and 5 bases from J, leaving 10 bases between. The CDR3 is made up of 13 amino acids. Written as DNA, the CDR3 is TGTGCCAGCAGTTTGGACACGTGGGAGACCCAGTACTTC. Its translation is CASSLDTWETQYF.

This clonotype was seen a handful of times. The chain couples TRBV5-1 to TRBJ1-1; no reliable D call. The CDR3 length is 14 residues. Germline CDR1 SGHRS, CDR2 YFSETQ. Trimming removed 4 bases at V and 3 bases at J, with 13 bases between. The CDR3 reads CASSRGRRDTEAFF. DNA for the CDR3: TGCGCCAGCAGCCGAGGACGGCGGGACACTGAAGCTTTCTTT. Using reference TRBV5-1 and TRBJ1-1 for the parts outside the CDR3, the full variable domain is KAGVTQTPRYLIKTRGQQVTLSCSPISGHRSVSWYQQTPGQGLQFLFEYFSETQRNKGNFPGRFSGRQFSNSRSEMNVSTLELGDSALYLCASSRGRRDTEAFFGQGTRLTVV.

This clonotype came up a few times. The chain combines TRBV5-1 with TRBJ2-3; no reliable D call. The CDR3 runs to 14 residues. Trimming cost V 0 bases and J 2 bases, with 7 bases left between them. Germline assignment: CDR1 SGHRS and CDR2 YFSETQ. CDR3 coding DNA: TGCGCCAGCAGCTTGGCCTTACCCACAGATACGCAGTATTTT. It specifies CASSLALPTDTQYF.

Many counts were recorded for this clonotype. This chain uses TRBV12-3 or TRBV12-4 with TRBJ2-1; 8 bases line up with TRBD2. CDR3 size: 13 residues. V was pared by 7 bases and J by 9 bases, with 8 bases of the junction left unmatched. CDR3 sequence: CASTSGGRSEQFF. The CDR3 nucleotides are TGTGCCAGCACCTCGGGGGGGCGGAGTGAGCAGTTCTTC.

This clonotype was observed a handful of times. The rearrangement uses TRBV11-2 and TRBJ2-6; the D is unclear. This CDR3 is 16 amino acids long. Deletions cut 0 bases from V and 0 bases from J, with 6 bases between. Germline CDR1 and CDR2: SGHAT and FQNNGV. CDR3 nucleotide sequence: TGTGCCAGCAGCTTAGATTCCCCCTCTGGGGCCAACGTCCTGACTTTC. Encoded protein: CASSLDSPSGANVLTF.

This sequence joins TRBV4-3 and TRBJ1-5; D remains ambiguous. Per the germline V gene, CDR1 is LGHNA and CDR2 is YSLEER. The CDR3 runs to 15 residues. Trimming removed 3 bases from V and 0 bases from J, with 9 bases in between. The CDR3 DNA is TGCGCCAGCAGCCAGGATGACGGTAGCAATCAGCCCCAGCATTTT. Translated, it gives CASSQDDGSNQPQHF.

The count of this clonotype is one. This chain connects TRBV12-3 or TRBV12-4 to TRBJ2-7; 9 bases match TRBD2. V was pared by 6 bases and J by 3 bases, with 3 bases of the junction left unmatched. CDR3 size: 13 residues. Here the CDR3 DNA reads TGTGCCAGCAGCCCTAGCGGGGACTACGAGCAGTACTTC. The encoded protein is CASSPSGDYEQYF.

This clonotype appeared a few times. The chain recombines TRBV6-5 with TRBJ2-7; D remains ambiguous. V gave up 2 bases and J gave up 4 bases, with 9 bases separating them. The CDR3 covers 13 residues. The germline V gene encodes CDR1 MNHEY and CDR2 SVGAGI. The DNA of the CDR3 is TGTGCCAGCAGTTACCAAGCGTCTTACGAGCAGTACTTC. Protein: CASSYQASYEQYF.

This clonotype was seen ten or more times. V and J are TRBV20-1 and TRBJ2-5; perhaps D is TRBD1 or TRBD2 (5 bases each). The CDR3 contains 11 residues. V gave up 5 bases and J gave up 5 bases, with 9 bases separating them. Germline V gene sequence: CDR1 DFQATT, CDR2 SNEGSKA (reference sequence). CDR3 sequence reads: CSAPWGETQYF. CDR3 bases: TGCAGTGCTCCTTGGGGGGAGACCCAGTACTTC.

The chain links TRBV20-1 to TRBJ2-4; D possibly corresponds to TRBD2 (6 bases). Germline-derived CDR1 and CDR2 are DFQATT and SNEGSKA (reference sequence). V dropped 4 bases and J dropped 1 base, with 14 bases sitting between them. The CDR3 spans 15 residues. The CDR3 coding sequence is TGCAGTGCTACGTGGTGGGAGGTTGCCAAAAACATTCAGTACTTC. It specifies CSATWWEVAKNIQYF.

The gene calls are TRBV7-2 and TRBJ2-2; TRBD2 is a possible D gene (5 bases). The germline V gene has CDR1 SGHTA and CDR2 FQGNSA. V was clipped by 4 bases and J by 3 bases, with 9 bases between them. This CDR3 region has 14 residues. CDR3 sequence: CASSSRLYTGELFF. The CDR3 DNA sequence: TGTGCCAGCAGCTCCCGACTATACACCGGGGAGCTGTTTTTT. Supplemented by reference TRBV7-2 and TRBJ2-2, the full variable domain reads GAGVSQSPSNKVTEKGKDVELRCDPISGHTALYWYRQSLGQGLEFLIYFQGNSAPDKSGLPSDRFSAERTGGSVSTLTIQRTQQEDSAVYLCASSSRLYTGELFFGEGSRLTVL.

This clonotype was counted a few times. The chain employs TRBV15 and TRBJ1-3; D gene uncertain. V lost 0 bases and J 5 bases, leaving 5 bases between the germline ends. The CDR3 spans 13 residues. CDR1 is LNHNV and CDR2 is YYDKDF in the germline V gene (reference sequence). CDR3 in DNA: TGTGCCACCAGCAGAGATTTGAGAAACACCATATATTTT. It translates to CATSRDLRNTIYF.

This clonotype was counted many times. The V gene is TRBV27, the J gene TRBJ2-3; perhaps TRBD2 as D (5 bases). The V gene lost 8 bases and the J gene lost 7 bases, with 16 bases spanning the gap. The CDR3 is 13 residues long. The V gene's germline CDR1 is MNHEY and CDR2 SMNVEV (reference sequence). The DNA of the CDR3 is TGTGCCAGCCGCGGGCCGGAGGTACATACGCAGTATTTT. It codes for CASRGPEVHTQYF.

This clonotype was found a few times. This rearrangement joins TRBV7-2 to TRBJ1-5; possibly TRBD1 for D (6 bases). V lost 2 bases and J 1 base, leaving 12 bases between the germline ends. Germline CDR1 SGHTA, CDR2 FQGNSA. The CDR3 spans 16 residues. CDR3 nucleotides: TGTGCCAGCAGCTTAACACAGGGAGGAAGCAATCAGCCCCAGCATTTT. Its translation: CASSLTQGGSNQPQHF.

This clonotype was observed many times. The gene calls are TRBV6-1 and TRBJ1-2; 8 bases agree with TRBD1. From germline, CDR1 is MNHNS and CDR2 SASEGT. The CDR3 loop spans 15 amino acids. J was trimmed by 0 bases and V by 6 bases; bases with no gene match: 6. The DNA of the CDR3 is TGTGCCAGCAGCGCAACAGGGGGAGCTAACTATGGCTACACCTTC. Translated: CASSATGGANYGYTF.

This clonotype has only a few counts. The V call is TRBV10-3, the J call TRBJ1-4; unclear D gene. V lost 6 bases and J 5 bases, leaving 10 bases between the germline ends. The CDR3 is 13 amino acids. The germline gives CDR1 ENHRY, CDR2 SYGVKD. The DNA for the CDR3 is TGTGCCATCAGCGCCCAGACGAATGAAAAACTGTTTTTT. As protein: CAISAQTNEKLFF.

Only a few counts were recorded for this clonotype. This rearrangement joins TRBV6-2 or TRBV6-3 to TRBJ2-1; 7 bases match TRBD1. This CDR3 has 15 residues. The ends lost 3 bases at V and 3 bases at J; junction bases unmatched: 5. Germline values: CDR1 MNHEY, CDR2 SVGEGT. The CDR3 loop reads CASSYSDRVYNEQFF. CDR3 sequence (DNA): TGTGCCAGCAGTTATTCCGACAGGGTCTACAATGAGCAGTTCTTC.

The chain links TRBV4-2 to TRBJ2-7; no reliable D call. Trimming left V 0 bases short and J 3 bases short, with 6 bases between. CDR3 length equals 13 residues. Per germline, CDR1 LGHNA and CDR2 YNFKEQ. The CDR3 sequence: CASSQDYSYEQYF. CDR3 nucleotides: TGTGCCAGCAGCCAAGACTATAGCTACGAGCAGTACTTC.